One and the same sample provided the 7 T cell receptor beta chains below, sequenced in a study of beta chain features in type 1 diabetes. Study observations and caveats: TCRB CDR3 length was moderately but significantly reduced in all four CD4+ subsets of Type 1 diabetes patients.

No antigens are known for them. Reverse transcription of all isolated RNA meant that expressed TCRB transcripts were sequenced. Sequenced by immunoSEQ multiplex PCR; TCRdb stores in-frame clones only, minus some. The data show roughly 730,000 clones, 13% seen once. Source material: naive CD4+ T cells from blood. These receptors were obtained from a man in his late teens or twenties with type 1 diabetes.

This clone was detected a few times. This chain links TRBV7-9 with TRBJ2-1; 9 bases are a match to TRBD1. From germline, CDR1 is SEHNR and CDR2 FQNEAQ (reference sequence). This CDR3 is built from 13 residues. V trimming: 6 bases; J trimming: 8 bases; junction bases outside the gene matches: 5. CDR3 in DNA: TGTGCCAGCAGGCGAGGGACAGGGTATGAGCAGTTCTTC. Translating gives CASRRGTGYEQFF.

This chain joins TRBV5-6 and TRBJ2-1; 9 nucleotides line up with TRBD1. CDR1 is SGHDT and CDR2 is YYEEEE in the germline V gene. The CDR3 length is 13 residues. V lost 7 bases, J lost 8 bases, and 7 bases stayed unmatched. The CDR3, as DNA: TGTGCCAGCCTAAGGACAGGGGTGGATGAGCAGTTCTTC. Protein sequence: CASLRTGVDEQFF.

This sequence joins TRBV4-2 and TRBJ2-1, with D uncertain. The CDR3 extends over 16 amino acids. Looked up from germline, CDR1 is LGHNA and CDR2 is YNFKEQ. The germline V and J ends were trimmed by 0 bases and 6 bases, with 15 bases remaining between them. DNA of the CDR3: TGTGCCAGCAGCCAAGATATGGGCCCCGGCGGCAATGAGCAGTTCTTC. This sequence encodes CASSQDMGPGGNEQFF.

V usage is TRBV21-1 and J usage is TRBJ1-1. TRBV21-1 is a listed pseudogene. This CDR3 comprises 14 residues. CDR3 sequence reads: CASSKRRGYTEAFF. DNA of the CDR3: TGTGCCAGCAGCAAACGTCGGGGATACACTGAAGCTTTCTTT.

The CDR3 nucleotides are TGCAGCGTTGGAAACAGCTTCTCCTACGAGCAGTACTTC. It specifies CSVGNSFSYEQYF. The chain joins TRBV29-1 to TRBJ2-7; no reliable D call. This CDR3 spans 13 amino acids. CDR1 and CDR2 from the germline V gene are SQVTM and ANQGSEA. V shed 4 bases and J shed 0 bases, with 10 bases lying between them.

This clone was detected only a few times. This chain joins TRBV10-3 and TRBJ2-7; D possibly uses TRBD1 or TRBD2 (5 bases each). Germline V CDR1 and CDR2: ENHRY, SYGVKD. The germline V and J ends were trimmed by 4 bases and 2 bases, with 18 bases remaining between them. The CDR3 runs 16 residues. CDR3: CAISGSGTGPTYEQYF. The CDR3 nucleotides are TGTGCCATCAGTGGCTCGGGGACGGGGCCCACCTACGAGCAGTACTTC.

In this sample, this clone turned up a few times. The chain joins TRBV30 to TRBJ2-2, with a tentative D call TRBD2 (5 bases). This CDR3 has 14 amino acids. The germline V and J ends were trimmed by 2 bases and 1 base, with 8 bases remaining between them. The germline CDR1 and CDR2 sequences are GTSNPN and SVGIG (reference sequence). CDR3 DNA sequence: TGTGCCTGGAGTTTCGGACTGAACACCGGGGAGCTGTTTTTT. It codes for CAWSFGLNTGELFF.